Presented here are 24 T cell receptor beta chains from one specimen sequenced in a study of blood T cell repertoires in COVID-19. Assay used: immunoSEQ multiplex PCR; TCRdb lists only in-frame clones, some missing. The repertoire consists of around 280,000 clones, with about nine tenths occurring once and the leading ten covering over 8.5%. What was sequenced was peripheral blood. The receptor set was obtained from a woman in her 30s with COVID-19, enrolled during active disease.

The genes are TRBV6-6 and TRBJ2-6; TRBD2 matches at 7 bases. CDR3 length equals 17 residues. V gave up 5 bases and J gave up 0 bases; unmatched junction bases: 7. The V gene's germline CDR1 is MNHNY and CDR2 SVGAGI (reference sequence). CDR3 bases: TGTGCCAGCAGTCGGGCGGGGGTCTACTCTGGGGCCAACGTCCTGACTTTC. Translating it yields CASSRAGVYSGANVLTF.

The V gene is TRBV5-1, the J gene TRBJ2-5, with 7 positions matching TRBD1. Germline V lookup: CDR1 SGHRS, CDR2 YFSETQ. V was pared by 0 bases and J by 10 bases, with 9 bases of the junction left unmatched. The CDR3 sequence is 14 residues long. Here the CDR3 DNA reads TGCGCCAGCAGCTTGGAGGGACAGTCCGCGGGCCAGTACTTC. This encodes CASSLEGQSAGQYF.

This chain links TRBV28 with TRBJ1-5; the match to TRBD1 covers 12 bases. Germline trimming cut 6 bases from V and 7 bases from J; bases unmatched to any gene: 4. The germline V gene encodes CDR1 MDHEN and CDR2 SYDVKM. This CDR3 has 14 residues. The CDR3 nucleotides read TGTGCCAGCAGAACCGGGACAGGGGGCCAGCCCCAGCATTTT. Residues: CASRTGTGGQPQHF.

The V and J genes are TRBV2 and TRBJ2-1; 9 positions agree with TRBD1. J gave up 12 bases and V 6 bases, and 9 bases lay outside the gene matches. Germline CDR1 reads SNHLY; CDR2 reads FYNNEI. This CDR3 spans 13 amino acids. CDR3 DNA: TGTGCCAGCAGGGCACAGGGGGCCTCGAGGCAGTTCTTC. Protein: CASRAQGASRQFF.

This chain uses TRBV3-1 (or the pseudogene TRBV3-2) with TRBJ1-5; D call uncertain. This CDR3 region has 18 residues. The V end lost 4 bases, the J end lost 0 bases, and 19 bases lay between the germline ends. CDR1 and CDR2 (germline): LGHDT, YNNKEL (reference sequence). In DNA, the CDR3 is TGTGCCAGCAGCCCCGGTTGGGCAGACTATAATAGCAATCAGCCCCAGCATTTT. Amino acid sequence: CASSPGWADYNSNQPQHF.

CDR3 region: CASSQVWRANTGELFF. CDR3 nucleotides: TGCGCCAGCAGCCAAGTTTGGAGGGCAAACACCGGGGAGCTGTTTTTT. The chain uses TRBV4-1 and TRBJ2-2; possible D gene TRBD2, 6 bases. V was trimmed by 1 base and J by 2 bases, leaving 11 bases between them. Germline CDR1 reads MGHRA; CDR2 reads YSYEKL. The CDR3 consists of 16 residues.

The gene calls are TRBV14 and TRBJ2-1; D ambiguous. Germline V gene sequence: CDR1 SGHDN, CDR2 FVKESK. V was cut by 1 base and J by 5 bases, with 6 bases left in between. The CDR3 contains 13 residues. The CDR3 DNA sequence: TGTGCCAGCAGCCAAGTGGAGAACAATGAGCAGTTCTTC. It is translated as CASSQVENNEQFF.

The CDR3: CASSLPPGQGPTDTQYF. CDR3 in DNA: TGTGCCAGCAGCTTGCCCCCGGGACAGGGTCCCACAGATACGCAGTATTTT. The V call is TRBV7-9, the J call TRBJ2-3; 9 bases line up with TRBD1. This CDR3 has 17 amino acids. Trimming at V came to 3 bases and at J to 2 bases, leaving 9 bases not matched to a gene. Germline V gene lookup returns CDR1 SEHNR and CDR2 FQNEAQ (reference sequence).

V usage is TRBV6-5 and J usage is TRBJ1-2, with D possibly TRBD1 on 5 matching bases. The length of the CDR3 is 15 residues. Deletions cut 0 bases from V and 4 bases from J, with 12 bases between. Per the germline V gene, CDR1 is MNHEY and CDR2 is SVGAGI. CDR3 in amino acids: CASSYSMRGGYGYTF. The DNA of the CDR3 is TGTGCCAGCAGTTACTCGATGCGGGGCGGCTATGGCTACACCTTC.

The chain carries TRBV9 and TRBJ1-2; 9 positions match TRBD1. Germline V gene data show CDR1 as SGDLS and CDR2 as YYNGEE. V lost 7 bases to trimming and J lost 5 bases; unmatched junction nucleotides: 6. The CDR3 sequence is 13 residues long. CDR3 region: CASGLGQGYGYTF. CDR3 in DNA: TGTGCCAGCGGCCTGGGACAGGGATATGGCTACACCTTC. Full variable domain (missing parts from reference TRBV9 and TRBJ1-2): DSGVTQTPKHLITATGQRVTLRCSPRSGDLSVYWYQQSLDQGLQFLIQYYNGEERAKGNILERFSAQQFPDLHSELNLSSLELGDSALYFCASGLGQGYGYTFGSGTRLTVV.

The rearrangement joins TRBV7-9 to TRBJ1-2, with 10 bases matching TRBD1. Trimming cost V 3 bases and J 1 base; bases outside gene matches: 5. In germline, CDR1 is SEHNR, CDR2 FQNEAQ (reference sequence). The CDR3 spans 16 residues. CDR3 loop: CASSLGGTGDNYGYTF. CDR3 bases: TGTGCCAGCAGCTTGGGCGGGACAGGGGATAACTATGGCTACACCTTC. Variable domain in full (rest from reference TRBV7-9 and TRBJ1-2): DTGVSQNPRHKITKRGQNVTFRCDPISEHNRLYWYRQTLGQGPEFLTYFQNEAQLEKSRLLSDRFSAERPKGSFSTLEIQRTEQGDSAMYLCASSLGGTGDNYGYTFGSGTRLTVV.

This clone showed up just a few times. The chain is built from TRBV7-8 and TRBJ1-2; tentatively, D is TRBD1 (6 bases). The CDR3 consists of 14 residues. V was pared by 5 bases and J by 8 bases, with 18 bases between. Germline CDR1 is SGHVS and CDR2 is FQNEAQ. The CDR3 protein is CASSPRLGAIGYTF. The CDR3 DNA follows: TGTGCCAGCAGCCCCAGACTGGGGGCGATAGGCTACACCTTC.

The J gene is TRBJ2-5, the V gene TRBV4-2, with 9 nucleotides matching TRBD2. The CDR3 has 16 residues. V lost 1 base and J lost 4; bases outside the gene matches: 7. The germline V gene encodes CDR1 LGHNA and CDR2 YNFKEQ. Here the CDR3 reads CASSQVVAGDGETQYF. In DNA form, the CDR3 reads TGTGCCAGCAGCCAAGTAGTAGCGGGGGACGGAGAGACCCAGTACTTC.

In this sample, this clone turned up a few times. The chain uses TRBV23-1 and TRBJ1-2; 7 bases agree with TRBD1. TRBV23-1 is an ORF, and what it does is uncertain. Germline trimming cut 4 bases from V and 6 bases from J; bases unmatched to any gene: 17. The CDR3 is 17 residues long. This chain's CDR3 is CASSPQGTLGTVDGYTF. CDR3 sequence (DNA): TGCGCCAGCAGTCCACAGGGCACCCTCGGGACAGTGGATGGCTACACCTTC.

CDR3 residues: CASSTTSFHGATNYGYTF. CDR3 nucleotides: TGTGCCAGTAGCACAACATCATTTCATGGGGCAACTAACTATGGCTACACCTTC. The chain has TRBV19 and TRBJ1-2; the D gene is possibly TRBD1 (5 bases). The CDR3 is 18 amino acids. The germline gives CDR1 LNHDA, CDR2 SQIVND (reference sequence). V was pared by 6 bases and J by 0 bases, with 23 bases between.

The chain has TRBV19 and TRBJ1-1, with D tentatively TRBD1 (5 bases). Trimming took 8 bases from V and 1 from J, leaving 11 bases between them. The CDR3 is 13 amino acids. From germline, CDR1 is LNHDA and CDR2 SQIVND (reference sequence). The CDR3 region is CASAARGNTEAFF. For the CDR3, the DNA is TGTGCCAGTGCGGCTAGGGGGAACACTGAAGCTTTCTTT.

This clone appeared once. The chain couples TRBV7-2 to TRBJ2-1, with D possibly being TRBD2 (5 bases). Trimming cost V 5 bases and J 0 bases, with 11 bases left between them. CDR1 SGHTA and CDR2 FQGNSA come from the germline V gene. This CDR3 has 15 residues. The CDR3 is CASSPGVSSYNEQFF. The DNA for the CDR3 is TGTGCCAGCAGCCCCGGGGTCAGCTCCTACAATGAGCAGTTCTTC.

This sequence joins TRBV9 and TRBJ2-5; possibly TRBD2 for D (5 bases). CDR1 SGDLS and CDR2 YYNGEE come from the germline V gene. Trimming stripped 2 bases from V and 1 base from J, with 15 bases between. The CDR3 consists of 16 residues. CDR3 in DNA: TGTGCCAGCAGCGTTGGAGCGGTTGGATTCCAAGAGACCCAGTACTTC. Its translation: CASSVGAVGFQETQYF.

CDR3 bases: TGTGCCAGCAGCCAAGTGGAGGGGATGGCTTTCTTT. Protein product: CASSQVEGMAFF. V is TRBV3-1 (or the pseudogene TRBV3-2) and J is TRBJ1-1, with a tentative D call TRBD1 (5 bases). This CDR3 is 12 amino acids long. V lost 1 base and J 11 bases, leaving 11 bases between the germline ends. Germline values: CDR1 LGHDT, CDR2 YNNKEL (reference sequence).

The CDR3 here is CASSEWTGRPEAFF. CDR3 in DNA: TGTGCCAGCAGTGAATGGACAGGGCGACCCGAAGCTTTCTTT. V is TRBV2 and J is TRBJ1-1; 8 nucleotides agree with TRBD1. The V gene's germline CDR1 is SNHLY and CDR2 FYNNEI. Germline trimming cut 2 bases from V and 8 bases from J; bases unmatched to any gene: 7. The CDR3 loop spans 14 amino acids.

This sequence joins TRBV28 and TRBJ2-6, with 9 bases aligning to TRBD1. Germline lookup yields CDR1 MDHEN and CDR2 SYDVKM. This CDR3 region has 17 residues. V was pared by 6 bases and J by 0 bases, with 6 bases of the junction left unmatched. The DNA of the CDR3 is TGTGCCAGCAGCCTGGACAGGGGAGGCTCTGGGGCCAACGTCCTGACTTTC. Residues: CASSLDRGGSGANVLTF.

This clone appeared a single time. The chain uses TRBV6-5 and TRBJ2-7, with D possibly matching TRBD2 (5 bases). V lost 0 bases, J lost 2 bases, and 14 bases lay in between. The CDR3 length is 16 residues. Looked up from germline, CDR1 is MNHEY and CDR2 is SVGAGI. CDR3 sequence reads: CASSYSAGRIPYEQYF. As DNA, the CDR3 is TGTGCCAGCAGTTACTCGGCGGGCAGAATCCCCTACGAGCAGTACTTC.

CDR3 DNA sequence: TGTGCCAGCAGCGTAGCTCCTAATGAAAAACTGTTTTTT. This encodes CASSVAPNEKLFF. The rearrangement uses TRBV9 and TRBJ1-4; D is undetermined. The CDR3 totals 13 residues. V dropped 0 bases and J dropped 3 bases, with 3 bases sitting between them. Germline V gene sequence: CDR1 SGDLS, CDR2 YYNGEE.

This sequence joins TRBV5-1 and TRBJ1-4; D may be TRBD1 (6 bases). Germline V gene data show CDR1 as SGHRS and CDR2 as YFSETQ. Trimming stripped 2 bases from V and 12 bases from J, with 23 bases between. The CDR3 has 16 amino acids. CDR3: CASSLINRDKGYELFF. In DNA form, the CDR3 reads TGCGCCAGCAGCTTAATCAACCGGGACAAAGGGTATGAACTGTTTTTT.